The present T cell receptor (beta chain) was sequenced within a study of cytomegalovirus exposure and HLA in healthy donors. Study in general: Falling in the Caucasian-associated ancestry cluster were about 80% of 350 to 400 genotyped donors.

Study outcomes and limitations: Cytomegalovirus-associated status was assigned to approximately 160 TCR beta chains.

The PCR was carried out with 60 Vbeta primers and 13 Jbeta primers. The data were produced by immunoSEQ multiplex PCR, yet TCRdb's version contains in-frame clones alone and is incomplete. The data hold around 200,000 clones, with around 79% observed a single time. CDR1 and CDR2 from the germline V gene are MNHEY and SMNVEV (reference sequence). Between the trimmed V and J ends, which lost 4 bases and 0 bases, there was a span of 4 bases. The CDR3 sequence is 13 residues long. This clone turned up a few times. Its antigen is not identified. Sequencing was carried out using PBMCs. This chain uses TRBV27 with TRBJ1-5; D gene unclear. The TCR comes from a woman younger than 35 in good health and CMV-seronegative. CDR3 DNA: TGTGCCAGCAGTTCCCATAGCAATCAGCCCCAGCATTTT. Protein sequence: CASSSHSNQPQHF.